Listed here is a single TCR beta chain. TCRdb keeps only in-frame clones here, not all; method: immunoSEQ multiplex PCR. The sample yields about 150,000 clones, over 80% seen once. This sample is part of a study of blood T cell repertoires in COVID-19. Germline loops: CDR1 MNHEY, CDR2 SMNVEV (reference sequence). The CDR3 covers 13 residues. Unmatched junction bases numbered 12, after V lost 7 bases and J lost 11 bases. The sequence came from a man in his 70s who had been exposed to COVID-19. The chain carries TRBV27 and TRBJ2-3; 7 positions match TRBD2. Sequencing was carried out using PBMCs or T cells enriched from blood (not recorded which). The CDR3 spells CASTLTGGGMQYF. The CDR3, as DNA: TGTGCCAGCACCCTTACTGGGGGGGGTATGCAGTATTTT.